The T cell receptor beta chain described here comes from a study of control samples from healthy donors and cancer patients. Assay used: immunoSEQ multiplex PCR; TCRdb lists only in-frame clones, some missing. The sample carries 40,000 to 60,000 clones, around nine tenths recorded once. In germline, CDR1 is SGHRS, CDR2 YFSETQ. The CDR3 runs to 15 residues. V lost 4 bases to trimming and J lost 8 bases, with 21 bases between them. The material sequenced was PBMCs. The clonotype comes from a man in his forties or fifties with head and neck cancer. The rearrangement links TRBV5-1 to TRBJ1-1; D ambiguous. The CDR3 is CASSPGVVLVGEAFF. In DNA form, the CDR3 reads TGCGCCAGCAGCCCTGGGGTTGTATTGGTTGGGGAAGCTTTCTTT.